This T cell receptor beta chain was sequenced for a study of T cells after yellow fever vaccination. Study conclusions and caveats: The secondary response was weaker but peaked faster, day 5 versus 15.

Looked up from germline, CDR1 is LNHNV and CDR2 is YYDKDF (reference sequence). V was clipped by 7 bases and J by 1 base, with 10 bases between them. This CDR3 has 13 amino acids. Template switching by 5'RACE produced TCR cDNA, adding a universal primer site and UMIs. MiXCR, run by TCRdb on the 5' RACE reads, gives a single entry per CDR3 protein. The profile shows 450,000 to 550,000 distinct CDR3 sequences, 21% of them singletons. As to this clonotype: Its antigen remains unidentified.

The TCR comes from a man aged 18-30 years who received the YFV17D yellow fever vaccine. The chain uses TRBV15 and TRBJ1-1, with a tentative D call TRBD1 (5 bases). The source material was PBMCs, sampled more than 20 days after the first yellow fever vaccination. CDR3 bases: TGTGCCACCACCCGGGACCAGAACACTGAAGCTTTCTTT. Its translation: CATTRDQNTEAFF.